The rows below give T cell receptor beta chains drawn from one sample of a study of T cells in Graves' hyperthyroidism and ophthalmopathy. MiXCR, applied by TCRdb to the multiplex PCR reads, yields one record per CDR3 protein. In the table there are 250,000 to 300,000 distinct CDR3 sequences, roughly an eighth of which are singletons. The sample taken for sequencing was blood. The receptor set was obtained from a woman between 35 and 50 years old with Graves' hyperthyroidism. The CDR3 runs from the conserved cysteine through the conserved F or W. The order of the fields is D gene, V gene, clone size, J gene, CDR3 DNA, CDR3 protein. The D gene is left open where the match is weak. Clone size is stated in some rows and not others, as once, few, many or a class when expanded.

-,TRBV4-1,-,TRBJ1-6,TGCGCCAGCAGCCAAGATTCCGGCGTGGACTATAATTCACCCCTCCACTTT,CASSQDSGVDYNSPLHF
TRBD1,TRBV7-9,-,TRBJ2-4,TGTGCCAGCAGTCTATCGGGACAGGGAAACATTCAGTACTTC,CASSLSGQGNIQYF
-,TRBV7-2,many,TRBJ2-1,TGTGCCAGCAGCTTAAGAAGGGGGGCCGATGAGCAGTTCTTC,CASSLRRGADEQFF
TRBD1,TRBV13,many,TRBJ1-1,TGTGCCAGCAGCTCGACAGGGGAGTACACTGAAGCTTTCTTT,CASSSTGEYTEAFF
-,TRBV11-2,many,TRBJ1-5,TGTGCCAGCAGCTTACGACCGAATCAGCCCCAGCATTTT,CASSLRPNQPQHF
-,TRBV20-1,many,TRBJ2-7,TGCAGTGCTATGGGGTCCGGGGAGTCCTACGAGCAGTACTTC,CSAMGSGESYEQYF
TRBD2,TRBV7-2,-,TRBJ2-2,TGTGCCAGCAGCTTAGCAGCGGGAGGGGGTTTCCCCGGGGAGCTGTTTTTT,CASSLAAGGGFPGELFF
-,TRBV12-3/TRBV12-4,many,TRBJ2-1,TGTGCCAGCAAAGTCAGCGACGCTGAGCAGTTCTTC,CASKVSDAEQFF
-,TRBV19,few,TRBJ1-3,TGTGCCAGTAGTTACAGGGTTTCTGGAAACACCATATATTTT,CASSYRVSGNTIYF
TRBD2,TRBV20-1,few,TRBJ2-7,TGCAGTGCTAGAGACCCACAGCGGGAGGGCGATCTCGAGCAGTACTTC,CSARDPQREGDLEQYF
TRBD2,TRBV19,many,TRBJ2-5,TGTGCCAGTAGTACCGGGACTAGCGGGAGACTGTACTTC,CASSTGTSGRLYF
-,TRBV6-5,many,TRBJ1-6,TGTGCCAGCAGTTACTCGACGCCGTACGAACCCCTCCACTTT,CASSYSTPYEPLHF
-,TRBV20-1,many,TRBJ1-2,TGCAGTGCTGGGGGTGCGGGGTCTGAAGGCTACACCTTC,CSAGGAGSEGYTF
-,TRBV4-2,-,TRBJ1-2,TGTGCCAGCACCCAGGGAGAGGGCCGGTTCTATGGCTACACCTTC,CASTQGEGRFYGYTF
-,TRBV28,many,TRBJ2-7,TGTGCCAGCAGTTCCAACCCCTGGGACGAGCAGTACTTC,CASSSNPWDEQYF
-,TRBV2,many,TRBJ1-1,TGTGCCAGCAGTGAAGATGCGGGCTGGGGAGCTTTCTTT,CASSEDAGWGAFF
-,TRBV7-9,many,TRBJ2-7,TGTGCCAGCAGCAGCGGTCTGTACGAGCAGTACTTC,CASSSGLYEQYF
TRBD2,TRBV20-1,many,TRBJ2-3,TGCAGTGCTAGCGACCCGGGACTAGCCACAGATACGCAGTATTTT,CSASDPGLATDTQYF
-,TRBV19,many,TRBJ1-5,TGTGCCAGTAGTATACGGACGATAATTCGAACTGGAGGGAGCAATCAGCCCCAGCATTTT,CASSIRTIIRTGGSNQPQHF
-,TRBV4-2,-,TRBJ1-4,TGTGCCAGCAGCCCGACAGCTGACCGAACTAATGAAAAACTGTTTTTT,CASSPTADRTNEKLFF
-,TRBV3-1,-,TRBJ2-5,TGTGCCAGCAGCCCAACTCAGGATCCCCAGCGGGAGACCCAGTACTTC,CASSPTQDPQRETQYF
TRBD2,TRBV9,many,TRBJ2-1,TGTGCCAGCAGCGTGGATAGCGGGAGCTACAATGAGCAGTTCTTC,CASSVDSGSYNEQFF
-,TRBV12-3/TRBV12-4,many,TRBJ1-5,TGTGCCAGCACCATAAGGGGGGGCAATCAGCCCCAGCATTTT,CASTIRGGNQPQHF
-,TRBV11-2,many,TRBJ2-7,TGTGCCAGCAGCTTAGAAGTACTCGCCTACGAGCAGTACTTC,CASSLEVLAYEQYF
-,TRBV6-2/TRBV6-3,many,TRBJ1-1,TGTGCCAGCAGTTTCCGACCGAGCACTGAAGCTTTCTTT,CASSFRPSTEAFF
TRBD2,TRBV12-3/TRBV12-4,-,TRBJ2-7,TGTGCCAGCAACACAGACAACAGGGGGCGATTTGCCACTAGCGGGAGAAAAAGGGACGAGCAGTACTTC,CASNTDNRGRFATSGRKRDEQYF
TRBD2,TRBV29-1,many,TRBJ2-7,TGCAGCGTTGGGATGAGGGGAGGGGCCTACGAGCAGTACTTC,CSVGMRGGAYEQYF
-,TRBV28,many,TRBJ2-5,TGTGCCAGCAGTTTCCTGGAAGAGACCCAGTACTTC,CASSFLEETQYF
-,TRBV18,many,TRBJ1-1,TGTGCCAGCTCATCAAACGGAGGGATGAACACTGAAGCTTTCTTT,CASSSNGGMNTEAFF
-,TRBV6-1,few,TRBJ2-4,TGTGCCAGCAGTGAACCCCCGGGAGCCGGAAACATTCAGTACTTC,CASSEPPGAGNIQYF
-,TRBV15,few,TRBJ2-1,TGTGCCACCAGCCGAGATCCCCGGACGCTCTCCTACAATGAGCAGTTCTTC,CATSRDPRTLSYNEQFF
-,TRBV12-3/TRBV12-4,many,TRBJ1-1,TGTGCCAGCAGTTTGCGGGGTAAGGCGGACACTGAAGCTTTCTTT,CASSLRGKADTEAFF
-,TRBV19,many,TRBJ2-7,TGTGCCAGTAGTATTAGGAGGGTAGGACCCTACGAGCAGTACTTC,CASSIRRVGPYEQYF
-,TRBV20-1,many,TRBJ2-7,TGCAGTGCTAGAGATCGTGTCGGGGTCTCCTACGAGCAGTACTTC,CSARDRVGVSYEQYF
-,TRBV28,many,TRBJ2-3,TGTGCCAGCAGTTCCACCAGCCCAGATACGCAGTATTTT,CASSSTSPDTQYF
-,TRBV27,many,TRBJ1-4,TGTGCCAGCAGTTTCTCCCGGGAAACTAATGAAAAACTGTTTTTT,CASSFSRETNEKLFF
-,TRBV7-9,-,TRBJ2-3,TGTGCCAGCAGCTTAGTGGGACAAGATACGCAGTATTTT,CASSLVGQDTQYF